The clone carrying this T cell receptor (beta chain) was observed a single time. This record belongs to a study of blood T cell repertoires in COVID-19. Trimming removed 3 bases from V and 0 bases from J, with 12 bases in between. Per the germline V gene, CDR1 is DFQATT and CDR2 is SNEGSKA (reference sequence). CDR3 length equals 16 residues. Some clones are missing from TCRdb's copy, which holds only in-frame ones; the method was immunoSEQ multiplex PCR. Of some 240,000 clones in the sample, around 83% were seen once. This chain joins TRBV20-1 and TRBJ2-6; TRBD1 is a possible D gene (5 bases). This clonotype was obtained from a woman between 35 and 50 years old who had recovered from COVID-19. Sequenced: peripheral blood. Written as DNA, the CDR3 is TGCAGTGCTAGTAGGGGTGGGGTCTCTGGGGCCAACGTCCTGACTTTC. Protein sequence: CSASRGGVSGANVLTF.